The sequence of this TCR beta chain was determined in a study of technical replicates of blood from several donors. V shed 1 base, J shed 6 bases, and the junction held 15 bases outside the gene matches. CDR3 length: 17 amino acids. Looked up from germline, CDR1 is SGDLS and CDR2 is YYNGEE. The repertoire was sequenced with immunoSEQ multiplex PCR; TCRdb's copy has only in-frame clones and lacks some. Among under 80,000 clones listed, approximately 94% were seen once. The specimen was T cells isolated from PBMCs. The clonotype originates from a human donor in good health. The rearrangement uses TRBV9 and TRBJ1-1; 7 bases match TRBD1. The CDR3 bases are TGTGCCAGCAGCGTAAGAGTACTCCAAGACGGACAGGCTGAAGCTTTCTTT. Translation: CASSVRVLQDGQAEAFF.